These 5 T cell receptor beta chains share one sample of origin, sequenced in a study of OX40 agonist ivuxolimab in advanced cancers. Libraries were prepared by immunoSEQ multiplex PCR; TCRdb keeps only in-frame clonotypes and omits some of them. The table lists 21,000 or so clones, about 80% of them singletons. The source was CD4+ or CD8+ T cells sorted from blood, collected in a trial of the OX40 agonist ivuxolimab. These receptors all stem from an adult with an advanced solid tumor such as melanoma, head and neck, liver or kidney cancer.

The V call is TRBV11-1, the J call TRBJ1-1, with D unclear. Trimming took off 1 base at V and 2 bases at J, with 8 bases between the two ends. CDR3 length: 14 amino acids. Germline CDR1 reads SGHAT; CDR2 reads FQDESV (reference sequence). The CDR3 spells CASSLGGLNTEAFF. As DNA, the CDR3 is TGTGCCAGCAGCTTAGGGGGTCTAAACACTGAAGCTTTCTTT.

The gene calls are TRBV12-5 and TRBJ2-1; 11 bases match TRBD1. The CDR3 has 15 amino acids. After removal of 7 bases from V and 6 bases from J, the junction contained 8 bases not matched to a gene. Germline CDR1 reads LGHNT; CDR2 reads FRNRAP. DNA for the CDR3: TGTGCTAGTGCCACCGGGACAGGGGGAAGCAATGAGCAGTTCTTC. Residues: CASATGTGGSNEQFF.

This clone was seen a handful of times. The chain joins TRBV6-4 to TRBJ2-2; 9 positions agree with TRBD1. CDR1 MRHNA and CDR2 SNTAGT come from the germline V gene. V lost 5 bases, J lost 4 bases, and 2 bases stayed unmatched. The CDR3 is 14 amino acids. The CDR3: CASSKTGGTGELFF. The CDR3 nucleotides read TGTGCCAGCAGTAAGACAGGGGGCACCGGGGAGCTGTTTTTT.

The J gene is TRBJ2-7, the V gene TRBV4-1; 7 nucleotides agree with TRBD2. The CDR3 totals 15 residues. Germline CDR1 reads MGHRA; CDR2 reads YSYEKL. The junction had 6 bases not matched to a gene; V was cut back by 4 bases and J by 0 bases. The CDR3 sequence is CASSPIAGSSYEQYF. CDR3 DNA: TGCGCCAGCAGCCCTATAGCGGGTAGCTCCTACGAGCAGTACTTC.

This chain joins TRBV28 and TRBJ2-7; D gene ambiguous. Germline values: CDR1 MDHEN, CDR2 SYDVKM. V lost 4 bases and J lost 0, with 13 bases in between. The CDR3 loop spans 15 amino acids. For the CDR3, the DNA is TGTGCCAGCAGTTCTAGATTCTTCGGCTCCTACGAGCAGTACTTC. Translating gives CASSSRFFGSYEQYF.